These 21 T cell receptor beta chains were all obtained from the same sample, sequenced in a study of CD8 T cells in ankylosing spondylitis. Findings and limits, study-wide: Apparently characteristic of ankylosing spondylitis blood was a TCR beta motif (eight highly homologous variants).

These TCRs' antigens remain unknown. TCRdb reanalysed the 5' RACE reads using MiXCR and keeps one entry per CDR3 protein. Counted here are a few hundred thousand distinct CDR3 sequences, about 13% occurring once; the ten biggest clones make up over 6.5%. The sequenced sample consisted of blood, either unsorted or a sorted T cell fraction (not recorded which). These receptor sequences come from a male donor with ankylosing spondylitis.

This clonotype appeared a few times. This chain joins TRBV7-2 and TRBJ1-6, with unresolved D. The CDR3 has 13 residues. Trimming took 1 base from V and 7 from J, leaving 5 bases between them. Per germline, CDR1 SGHTA and CDR2 FQGNSA. The CDR3 DNA reads as TGTGCCAGCAGCTTAGGGTCCAATTCACCCCTCCACTTT. Amino acids: CASSLGSNSPLHF.

This clonotype showed up many times. The chain links TRBV10-3 to TRBJ2-2, with a tentative D call TRBD1 (6 bases). V was clipped by 7 bases and J by 2 bases, with 11 bases between them. Germline loops: CDR1 ENHRY, CDR2 SYGVKD. The CDR3 runs 14 residues. CDR3 nucleotides: TGTGCCATCAAAAGGGACACTAACACCGGGGAGCTGTTTTTT. This sequence encodes CAIKRDTNTGELFF.

The CDR3 loop is CASSPAGYSNQPQHF. CDR3 nucleotide sequence: TGCGCCAGCAGCCCAGCGGGGTACAGCAATCAGCCCCAGCATTTT. The chain combines TRBV5-1 with TRBJ1-5; no firm D call. The CDR3 has 15 residues. In germline, CDR1 is SGHRS, CDR2 YFSETQ. Trimming took 4 bases from V and 1 from J, leaving 12 bases between them.

The V and J genes are TRBV7-8 and TRBJ2-7; possible D gene TRBD2, 6 bases. The CDR3 is made up of 14 amino acids. CDR1 and CDR2 (germline): SGHVS, FQNEAQ. Trimming left V 2 bases short and J 6 bases short, with 14 bases between. CDR3 nucleotide sequence: TGTGCCAGCAGCTTATTGCCGGGAGAAGGCGAGCAGTACGTC. It codes for CASSLLPGEGEQYV.

In this sample, this clonotype turned up a few times. The chain joins TRBV27 to TRBJ1-2; maybe TRBD1 (6 bases). Germline CDR1 MNHEY, CDR2 SMNVEV (reference sequence). The V end lost 3 bases, the J end lost 4 bases, and 12 bases lay between the germline ends. This CDR3 contains 14 residues. The CDR3, as DNA: TGTGCCAGCAGTTTCTCACAGGGACCCTATGGCTACACCTTC. It encodes CASSFSQGPYGYTF.

The rearrangement uses TRBV29-1 and TRBJ2-7; D is possibly TRBD2 (6 bases). The CDR3 totals 13 residues. Germline V gives CDR1 SQVTM, CDR2 ANQGSEA. The V gene lost 4 bases and the J gene lost 2 bases, with 12 bases spanning the gap. CDR3 in amino acids: CSVGDGSAYEQYF. The CDR3 DNA sequence: TGCAGCGTTGGAGACGGGAGTGCCTACGAGCAGTACTTC.

There are a few counts of this clonotype. The chain recombines TRBV5-1 with TRBJ1-5; no clear D gene. V lost 0 bases, J lost 3 bases, and 10 bases lay in between. CDR3 size: 15 residues. Germline V gives CDR1 SGHRS, CDR2 YFSETQ. CDR3 nucleotide sequence: TGCGCCAGCAGCTTGGCCGGCCTTGCCAATCAGCCCCAGCATTTT. It is translated as CASSLAGLANQPQHF.

The gene calls are TRBV29-1 and TRBJ2-5; 8 bases agree with TRBD2. The CDR3 has 11 residues. V lost 4 bases to trimming and J lost 5 bases; unmatched junction nucleotides: 0. Germline-derived CDR1 and CDR2 are SQVTM and ANQGSEA. This chain's CDR3 is CSVGLAETQYF. DNA of the CDR3: TGCAGCGTTGGACTAGCGGAGACCCAGTACTTC.

This chain joins TRBV5-1 and TRBJ1-6, with 9 bases lining up with TRBD1. Trimming cost V 4 bases and J 7 bases; bases outside gene matches: 12. Germline V gene sequence: CDR1 SGHRS, CDR2 YFSETQ. This CDR3 has 17 residues. The CDR3 DNA reads as TGCGCCAGCAGCCCAACCGGAGGGACAGGGAGCAATTCACCCCTCCACTTT. Translated: CASSPTGGTGSNSPLHF.

This clonotype was picked up many times. V usage is TRBV28 and J usage is TRBJ2-5, with a weak D call TRBD2 (6 bases). The germline V and J ends were trimmed by 5 bases and 2 bases, with 12 bases remaining between them. Germline assignment: CDR1 MDHEN and CDR2 SYDVKM. The CDR3 contains 14 residues. In DNA, the CDR3 is TGTGCCAGCAGTCTGCCGGCGGGGCAAGAGACCCAGTACTTC. Protein sequence: CASSLPAGQETQYF.

The gene calls are TRBV7-2 and TRBJ2-7; D gene ambiguous. The CDR3 is made up of 15 amino acids. V lost 4 bases to trimming and J lost 0 bases, with 13 bases between them. The germline CDR1 and CDR2 sequences are SGHTA and FQGNSA. The CDR3 region has the DNA TGTGCCAGCAGCTCGGGCCCTGTCCTCTCCTACGAGCAGTACTTC. Protein sequence: CASSSGPVLSYEQYF.

This clonotype was detected many times. CDR3 DNA: TGTGCCAGCAGTCCCACCGAGCGAGAGTACCAAGAGACCCAGTACTTC. Protein product: CASSPTEREYQETQYF. This chain uses TRBV12-3 or TRBV12-4 with TRBJ2-5, with D hard to call. The V and J ends lost 5 bases and 0 bases respectively, with 16 bases between them. The CDR3 totals 16 residues.

The rearrangement links TRBV5-5 to TRBJ2-5; D unclear. CDR3 length: 13 residues. The ends were cut back, 0 bases at V and 4 bases at J, with 7 bases in the middle. Per germline, CDR1 SGHKS and CDR2 YYEKEE (reference sequence). The CDR3 region is CASSLVITETQYF. The DNA of the CDR3 is TGTGCCAGCAGCTTGGTGATAACAGAGACCCAGTACTTC.

A few counts support this clonotype. The chain recombines TRBV7-2 with TRBJ2-1; D uncertain. Trimming left V 5 bases short and J 4 bases short, with 6 bases between. This CDR3 comprises 12 residues. CDR1 and CDR2 from the germline V gene are SGHTA and FQGNSA. This CDR3 reads CASSPKYNEQFF. In DNA, the CDR3 is TGTGCCAGCAGCCCCAAGTACAATGAGCAGTTCTTC.

A few counts support this clonotype. This chain links TRBV6-1 with TRBJ2-1; tentative D call: TRBD2 (7 bases). The germline V gene has CDR1 MNHNS and CDR2 SASEGT. V dropped 2 bases and J dropped 12 bases, with 14 bases sitting between them. This CDR3 region has 13 residues. The CDR3 region is CASSEKGEGGQFF. The CDR3 region has the DNA TGTGCCAGCAGTGAAAAGGGGGAGGGTGGGCAGTTCTTC.

This clonotype was seen repeatedly, ten times or more. The gene calls are TRBV5-1 and TRBJ2-3; TRBD2 aligns across 14 bases. The V segment lost 4 bases and the J segment 1 base; nucleotides outside the gene matches: 2. This CDR3 has 16 amino acids. Per germline, CDR1 SGHRS and CDR2 YFSETQ. CDR3 sequence reads: CASSTGLAGGTDTQYF. The CDR3 DNA reads as TGCGCCAGCAGCACGGGACTAGCGGGAGGCACAGATACGCAGTATTTT.

This clonotype was picked up a small number of times. The chain is built from TRBV6-1 and TRBJ1-3, with D hard to call. V was clipped by 3 bases and J by 2 bases, with 11 bases between them. This CDR3 is 15 amino acids long. Per the germline V gene, CDR1 is MNHNS and CDR2 is SASEGT. CDR3 loop: CASSEGSWAGNTIYF. The CDR3 nucleotides read TGTGCCAGCAGTGAGGGGAGTTGGGCTGGAAACACCATATATTTT.

This clonotype came up many times. V usage is TRBV12-3 or TRBV12-4 and J usage is TRBJ1-1, with D tentatively TRBD1 (5 bases). CDR3 size: 12 residues. V was shortened by 3 bases and J by 4 bases, with 6 bases between the two germline ends. The CDR3, as DNA: TGTGCCAGCAGTTTCGGGGCCACTGAAGCTTTCTTT. This sequence encodes CASSFGATEAFF.

This clonotype appeared many times. The chain couples TRBV20-1 to TRBJ1-4; D perhaps matches TRBD1 (5 bases). V dropped 4 bases and J dropped 5 bases, with 26 bases sitting between them. This CDR3 is 18 amino acids long. CDR1 is DFQATT, CDR2 SNEGSKA, per germline (reference sequence). CDR3 residues: CSATQTRGGRAGNEKLFF. DNA of the CDR3: TGCAGTGCTACCCAGACAAGGGGTGGCAGAGCAGGGAATGAAAAACTGTTTTTT.

V usage is TRBV5-4 and J usage is TRBJ2-3; no clear D gene. This CDR3 is 15 amino acids long. Trimming stripped 4 bases from V and 0 bases from J, with 12 bases between. Per the germline V gene, CDR1 is SGHNT and CDR2 is YYREEE (reference sequence). CDR3: CASSPITTSTDTQYF. CDR3 nucleotides: TGTGCCAGCAGCCCGATCACAACTAGCACAGATACGCAGTATTTT. Combining the CDR3 with reference TRBV5-4 and TRBJ2-3 gives the whole variable domain ETGVTQSPTHLIKTRGQQVTLRCSSQSGHNTVSWYQQALGQGPQFIFQYYREEENGRGNFPPRFSGLQFPNYSSELNVNALELDDSALYLCASSPITTSTDTQYFGPGTRLTVL.

Only a few counts were recorded for this clonotype. The V gene is TRBV7-8, the J gene TRBJ1-6; D perhaps matches TRBD1 (6 bases). V shed 5 bases and J shed 2 bases, with 16 bases lying between them. Germline assignment: CDR1 SGHVS and CDR2 FQNEAQ. This CDR3 has 17 residues. The CDR3 nucleotides are TGTGCCAGCAGCCCCCACAGGGTAGTGGCCTATAATTCACCCCTCCACTTT. Its translation: CASSPHRVVAYNSPLHF. Drawing the rest from reference TRBV7-8 and TRBJ1-6, the complete variable domain is GAGVSQSPRYKVAKRGQDVALRCDPISGHVSLFWYQQALGQGPEFLTYFQNEAQLDKSGLPSDRFFAERPEGSVSTLKIQRTQQEDSAVYLCASSPHRVVAYNSPLHFGNGTRLTVT.